This record looks at one T cell receptor beta chain sequence and its context. Its antigen has not been determined. No clone much larger than this one lies a single base away; base qualities are absent. These data belong to a study of T cell changes during pregnancy in multiple sclerosis (dated by TCRdb to the late 2010s). The study in broad terms: The study examined how the T cell repertoire changed over the course of pregnancy in women with multiple sclerosis.

Trimming costs V 4 bases and J 9 bases, and their ends lie 28 bases apart. The CDR3, cysteine through phenylalanine, is 18 amino acids long. Of all the DNA, just the CDR3 is kept, 54 bases in frame from base 1. As encoded in the germline V gene (reference sequence), CDR1 is SGHKS while CDR2 is YYEKEE. Libraries were built with the immunoSEQ multiplex PCR assay. The source is immuneACCESS, and TCRdb retained only in-frame sequences with V and J called. Part of the clones is not carried over; for the studies checked, unresolved V genes explain less than half of this, and the remainder is unexplained. The sample table contains about 70,000 clones; only one count was recorded for about 91% of them. The ten largest account for over 2% of the sample.

The clonotype comes from a female donor with multiple sclerosis, enrolled in a pregnancy study. Rearrangement joined TRBV5-5 to TRBJ1-4; TRBD1 is perhaps the D gene, given 6 matching bases. The sequencing here drew on peripheral blood, taken in the first trimester of pregnancy. The bases read TGTGCCAGCAGCCTCGGGACAAGGGGTACGCGGGAGGACCAAAAACTGTTTTTT. The encoded protein is CASSLGTRGTREDQKLFF.